The clone carrying this T cell receptor beta chain was seen at least ten times. Germline lookup yields CDR1 DFQATT and CDR2 SNEGSKA (reference sequence). This CDR3 is 13 amino acids long. With 3 bases clipped from V and 4 bases from J, the junction kept 5 bases outside the gene matches. Unique molecular identifiers tagged individual cDNA molecules. TCRdb processed the 5' RACE reads anew with MiXCR; each CDR3 protein has one entry. This table has about 26,000 distinct CDR3 sequences, approximately 4.1% appearing once. This sample is part of a study of early T cells in non-severe SARS-CoV-2 infection. Study overall: Chains were unpaired, as sequencing was done on bulk RNA from unsorted whole blood.

The V call is TRBV20-1, the J call TRBJ1-1; 7 bases map to TRBD1. The sequence was collected from an adult who was a healthcare worker with PCR-confirmed SARS-CoV-2 infection or an uninfected control (not recorded which). The specimen sequenced was whole blood. CDR3: CSARETGATEAFF. The CDR3 region has the DNA TGCAGTGCTAGGGAAACAGGGGCCACTGAAGCTTTCTTT.